This T cell receptor beta chain derives from a study of blood T cell repertoires in COVID-19. Study-wide context: T cells, B-cell-depleted T cells, or PBMCs supplied cDNA or gDNA.

Data came from immunoSEQ multiplex PCR; TCRdb stores just in-frame clones and leaves some out. The sample holds over 200,000 clones, about 86% seen once. Participants were aged about 18 to 100 years from around 25 US areas. Germline V gene data show CDR1 as MNHEY and CDR2 as SVGAGI. The CDR3 loop spans 13 amino acids. The V end lost 4 bases, the J end lost 1 base, and 7 bases lay between the germline ends. The chain uses TRBV6-5 and TRBJ2-5; D may be TRBD1 (5 bases). The sample comprised PBMCs or T cells enriched from blood (not recorded which). This clonotype was sampled from a woman aged 45-65 years in a cohort exposed to, infected with or recovered from COVID-19 (not recorded which). DNA of the CDR3: TGTGCCAGCAGTTGGGGCTCCCAAGAGACCCAGTACTTC. Protein sequence: CASSWGSQETQYF.